A selection of T cell receptor beta chains follows, all from one sample in a study of identical twins. TCRdb ran MiXCR on the 5' RACE reads and lists one entry per CDR3 protein. The sample lists 700,000 or so distinct CDR3 sequences, about 9.4% occurring once. The same specimen was also included in a second study, on yellow fever vaccine responses in identical twins.

Sequenced sample: PBMCs. The receptor set was obtained from a woman under 30 in good health. The CDR3 runs from the conserved cysteine through the conserved F or W. D genes are given only for firm matches. Expanded clones get a size class; other rows say once, few or many, or leave the size out.

size | J | V | D | length | DNA | CDR3
. | TRBJ2-1 | TRBV24-1 | TRBD2 | 16 | TGTGCCACCAGTGCCGTGACTAGCGGGGACTACAATGAGCAGTTCTTC | CATSAVTSGDYNEQFF
few | TRBJ1-2 | TRBV7-9 | . | 17 | TGTGCCAGCAGCTTAGAAGGGGCAGGGGCACTCTACTATGGCTACACCTTC | CASSLEGAGALYYGYTF
. | TRBJ2-5 | TRBV20-1 | TRBD1 | 14 | TGCAGTGCTCGGACAGGTCTTCCTCAAGAGACCCAGTACTTC | CSARTGLPQETQYF
few | TRBJ2-1 | TRBV7-2 | . | 13 | TGTGCCAGCGCCTTGCCCCCTAGGGACGAGCAGTTCTTC | CASALPPRDEQFF
many | TRBJ2-7 | TRBV3-1 | . | 15 | TGTGCCAGCAGCCTGGGACTTGGGAGCTCCTACGAGCAGTACTTC | CASSLGLGSSYEQYF
many | TRBJ2-7 | TRBV7-9 | TRBD2 | 15 | TGTGCCAGCAGCGGCGGACTAGCGGACCTAACCGAGCAGTACTTC | CASSGGLADLTEQYF
many | TRBJ1-5 | TRBV7-9 | . | 16 | TGTGCCAGCAGCCCTATCGGGACAAAGGACAATCAGCCCCAGCATTTT | CASSPIGTKDNQPQHF
few | TRBJ2-3 | TRBV29-1 | . | 19 | . | CSVVDLGHWASGPQIRSIF
many | TRBJ2-5 | TRBV7-2 | . | 15 | TGTGCCAGCAGCCCCCCCGACAGATACCAAGAGACCCAGTACTTC | CASSPPDRYQETQYF
. | TRBJ1-1 | TRBV10-3 | . | 15 | TGTGCCATCAGTTTGCAGGATTCCATGAACACTGAAGCTTTCTTT | CAISLQDSMNTEAFF
. | TRBJ2-3 | TRBV11-2 | . | 18 | TGTGCCAGCAGCCTCACCGGCAGGACCTCTACTAGCACAGATACGCAGTATTTT | CASSLTGRTSTSTDTQYF
. | TRBJ1-2 | TRBV29-1 | . | 12 | TGCAGCGTTGCGGGCGGGAACTATGGCTACACCTTC | CSVAGGNYGYTF
. | TRBJ2-7 | TRBV7-6 | . | 13 | TGTGCCAGCAGCTTAGCCAAATCCTACGAGCAGTACTTC | CASSLAKSYEQYF
few | TRBJ2-5 | TRBV12-3/TRBV12-4 | . | 14 | TGTGCCAGCAGATCTACTGGGCCTGGGGAGACCCAGTACTTC | CASRSTGPGETQYF
. | TRBJ2-7 | TRBV6-2/TRBV6-3 | TRBD2 | 13 | TGTGCCAGCAACCTAGCGGGAGGGGCCGAGCAGTACTTC | CASNLAGGAEQYF
. | TRBJ2-7 | TRBV20-1 | TRBD2 | 14 | TGCAGTGCTAGGGCTCTAACCGGGGGGATCGAGCAGTACTTC | CSARALTGGIEQYF
. | TRBJ2-7 | TRBV28 | TRBD2 | 16 | TGTGCCAGCAGTCAGGGACTAGTGGTCCCCTCCTACGAGCAGTACTTC | CASSQGLVVPSYEQYF
many | TRBJ1-1 | TRBV12-3/TRBV12-4 | . | 13 | TGTGCCAGCAGTGTTGACCATTCAACGAAAGCTTTCTTT | CASSVDHSTKAFF
few | TRBJ1-2 | TRBV28 | TRBD1 | 18 | TGTGCCAGCAGTGGGGTGGGACAGGCCGCCCTAGTCGGCTATGGCTACACCTTC | CASSGVGQAALVGYGYTF